Listed below are T cell receptor beta chains from one sample, sequenced in a study of CD8+ T cells in alopecia areata. Assay: immunoSEQ multiplex PCR; the TCRdb copy retains only in-frame clones and omits some. The table has hundreds of thousands of clones, 50% to 65% seen once. This specimen consisted of CD4+ T cells sorted from blood, obtained at week 0. These receptors all come from a human donor with alopecia areata. Each CDR3 is given with its conserved first and last residue. The order of the fields is J gene, D gene, V gene, clone size, CDR3 protein, CDR3 DNA. The D gene is left open where the match is weak. The listing skips clone size in some rows; elsewhere it reads once, few, many or a size class.

TRBJ2-7 TRBD1 TRBV30 - CAWATGGPGVYEQYF TGTGCCTGGGCGACAGGGGGGCCCGGGGTCTACGAGCAGTACTTC
TRBJ2-2 - TRBV4-1 - CASSQGPGQNTGELFF TGCGCCAGCAGCCAAGGTCCAGGGCAAAACACCGGGGAGCTGTTTTTT
TRBJ2-5 - TRBV6-1 few CASSVTQQETQYF TGTGCCAGCAGTGTTACCCAACAAGAGACCCAGTACTTC
TRBJ1-1 - TRBV30 - CAWTRGLTEAFF TGTGCCTGGACACGGGGGCTCACTGAAGCTTTCTTT
TRBJ1-2 - TRBV6-1 - CASSWVYGYTF TGTGCCAGCAGTTGGGTTTATGGCTACACCTTC
TRBJ1-1 - TRBV11-3 - CASSFSWWTEAFF TGTGCCAGCAGCTTTTCTTGGTGGACTGAAGCTTTCTTT
TRBJ2-3 TRBD2 TRBV30 - CAWSARRTSGSADTQYF TGTGCCTGGAGTGCCCGACGGACTAGCGGGTCGGCAGATACGCAGTATTTT
TRBJ2-3 - TRBV6-5 - CASSNSADTQYF TGTGCCAGCAGTAATAGCGCAGATACGCAGTATTTT
TRBJ1-2 - TRBV30 - CAWSVGSSGYTF TGTGCCTGGAGTGTCGGTTCATCGGGCTACACCTTC
TRBJ2-7 - TRBV9 - CASSPTGGSYEQYF TGTGCCAGCAGCCCGACGGGCGGTTCCTACGAGCAGTACTTC
TRBJ1-1 - TRBV2 few CASRRVFTEAFF TGTGCCAGCAGGAGGGTCTTCACTGAAGCTTTCTTT
TRBJ1-2 TRBD1 TRBV25-1 once CASSELDRAYGYTF TGTGCCAGCAGTGAATTGGACAGGGCCTATGGCTACACCTTC
TRBJ2-1 TRBD2 TRBV4-2 - CASSQKGLAGGYEQFF TGTGCCAGCAGCCAAAAGGGACTAGCGGGGGGGTATGAGCAGTTCTTC
TRBJ2-5 TRBD1 TRBV9 - CASSLGQGAETQYF TGTGCCAGCAGCCTGGGACAGGGGGCGGAGACCCAGTACTTC
TRBJ1-1 TRBD1 TRBV7-9 few CASSFPGTGGTEAFF TGTGCCAGCAGCTTTCCCGGGACAGGGGGTACTGAAGCTTTCTTT
TRBJ2-3 - TRBV5-1 many CASSLVGELTDTQYF TGCGCCAGCAGCTTGGTGGGGGAGCTCACAGATACGCAGTATTTT
TRBJ2-4 TRBD1 TRBV7-2 - CASSLTQGAKTVQYF TGTGCCAGCAGCTTAACCCAGGGGGCGAAAACGGTTCAGTACTTC
TRBJ2-3 - TRBV5-1 few CASSPTGTSTDTQYF TGCGCCAGCAGCCCAACCGGGACTAGCACAGATACGCAGTATTTT
TRBJ2-7 - TRBV18 - CASSPGEGPEQYF TGTGCCAGCTCCCCAGGGGAGGGGCCAGAGCAGTACTTC
TRBJ2-5 TRBD1 TRBV2 - CASTPQGARETQYF TGTGCCAGCACCCCACAGGGGGCGAGGGAGACCCAGTACTTC
TRBJ1-1 - TRBV30 - CAWSVQTEAFF TGTGCCTGGAGTGTACAGACTGAAGCTTTCTTT
TRBJ2-3 TRBD2 TRBV7-8 many CASSLGLAADTQYF TGTGCCAGCAGCTTAGGACTAGCGGCAGATACGCAGTATTTT
TRBJ1-5 - TRBV18 once CASSPGPNQPQHF TGTGCCAGCTCACCGGGACCCAATCAGCCCCAGCATTTT
TRBJ1-5 - TRBV29-1 few CSVEDGFNQPQHF TGCAGCGTTGAAGACGGATTCAATCAGCCCCAGCATTTT
TRBJ1-5 - TRBV6-5 - CASSYSRLSNQPQHF TGTGCCAGCAGTTACTCCCGGCTGAGCAATCAGCCCCAGCATTTT
TRBJ2-7 TRBD2 TRBV6-5 - CASRGLAGVNEQYF TGTGCCAGCAGGGGACTAGCGGGTGTCAACGAGCAGTACTTC
TRBJ1-1 - TRBV7-2 few CASSFGPNTEAFF TGTGCCAGCAGCTTCGGGCCGAACACTGAAGCTTTCTTT
TRBJ1-2 - TRBV2 few CASSGGINYGYTF TGTGCCAGCAGTGGCGGCATAAACTATGGCTACACCTTC
TRBJ2-1 TRBD2 TRBV5-6 few CASSRLGTSGGSEQFF TGTGCCAGCAGCCGGCTCGGGACTAGCGGTGGGAGTGAGCAGTTCTTC
TRBJ2-5 TRBD1 TRBV29-1 - CSVRSLQGETQYF TGCAGCGTTCGGAGCCTACAGGGGGAGACCCAGTACTTC
TRBJ2-2 TRBD2 TRBV27 few CASKSSGEQTGELFF TGTGCCAGCAAGAGTAGCGGGGAACAAACCGGGGAGCTGTTTTTT
TRBJ1-1 TRBD1 TRBV10-1 - CASSAGDSLTTEAFF TGCGCCAGCAGTGCGGGGGACAGTTTGACCACTGAAGCTTTCTTT
TRBJ2-1 TRBD2 TRBV4-1 - CASSQDTAGSYNEQFF TGCGCCAGCAGCCAAGATACAGCGGGATCCTACAATGAGCAGTTCTTC
TRBJ2-3 TRBD2 TRBV11-2 - CASPTSGGLSTDTQYF TGTGCCAGCCCGACTAGCGGGGGCCTTAGCACAGATACGCAGTATTTT
TRBJ1-4 - TRBV9 - CASSVGEQFNEKLFF TGTGCCAGCAGCGTAGGGGAACAATTCAATGAAAAACTGTTTTTT
TRBJ1-1 - TRBV18 few CASSPTGNTEAFF TGTGCCAGCTCTCCCACAGGGAACACTGAAGCTTTCTTT
TRBJ1-1 TRBD1 TRBV15 few CATSGGTGGNTEAFF TGTGCCACCAGCGGAGGGACAGGGGGGAACACTGAAGCTTTCTTT
TRBJ2-1 - TRBV11-2 many CASSSFRGSYNEQFF TGTGCCAGCAGCTCTTTCCGGGGCTCCTACAATGAGCAGTTCTTC
TRBJ1-1 TRBD1 TRBV29-1 few CSAGTVTEAFF TGCAGCGCAGGGACAGTCACTGAAGCTTTCTTT
TRBJ1-2 - TRBV2 - CASSEGRKSNYGYTF TGTGCCAGCAGTGAGGGACGGAAATCTAACTATGGCTACACCTTC
TRBJ2-4 - TRBV25-1 - CASSWWRTRQLAKNIQYF TGTGCCAGCTCGTGGTGGCGAACCAGGCAACTAGCCAAAAACATTCAGTACTTC
TRBJ2-1 - TRBV2 - CALEDTAYNEQFF TGTGCCCTCGAAGATACGGCCTACAATGAGCAGTTCTTC
TRBJ2-1 - TRBV7-2 - CASSSEGLKQFF TGTGCCAGCAGCTCCGAGGGCCTAAAGCAGTTCTTC